Sequencing of this T cell receptor (beta chain) was carried out in a study of cytomegalovirus exposure and HLA in healthy donors. Healthy bone marrow donors formed the donor group. 60 Vbeta and 13 Jbeta primers were used in PCR. Using immunoSEQ multiplex PCR, the repertoire was profiled, and TCRdb retains in-frame clones only, with some absent. The top ten clones hold over 8% of a sample with 90,000 to 150,000 clones, 63% of them seen once. Sequencing was performed on PBMCs. The receptor was isolated from a man aged 35 to 55 in good health and CMV-seropositive.

CDR3 region: CASSSSGSGASYNEQFF. In DNA form, the CDR3 reads TGTGCCAGCAGCTCTAGCGGGAGTGGGGCCTCCTACAATGAGCAGTTCTTC. V usage is TRBV7-9 and J usage is TRBJ2-1; 10 positions agree with TRBD2. This CDR3 spans 17 amino acids. The ends lost 4 bases at V and 0 bases at J; junction bases unmatched: 6. CDR1 and CDR2 (germline): SEHNR, FQNEAQ (reference sequence).